This T cell receptor beta chain was observed in a study of T cell responses to AZD1222 COVID-19 vaccine. On this clone itself: The antigen remains unidentified.

TCRdb keeps only in-frame clones here, not all; method: immunoSEQ multiplex PCR. The table lists about 120,000 clones, 70% to 90% of them singletons, with around 6.2% in the top ten. Germline assignment: CDR1 LNHNV and CDR2 YYDKDF (reference sequence). Trimming took 0 bases from V and 10 from J; bases not matched to a gene: 14. CDR3 length: 17 amino acids. General study results and limits: At 160-218 and 743-854, vaccine-associated CD4 TCRs were dominant, and they spanned spike.

This TCR was recovered from an adult in good health. V gene TRBV15 combines with J gene TRBJ2-1; TRBD2 matches at 8 bases. The sample here was peripheral blood, taken on day 0 of AZD1222 vaccination. The CDR3 DNA sequence: TGTGCCACCAGCAGAGATCCTCTAGCGGGCGCTTTTCGCGAGCAGTTCTTC. This gives the protein CATSRDPLAGAFREQFF.